One sample yielded the 10 T cell receptor beta chains listed below, sequenced in a study of response to subunit inactivated influenza vaccine. One entry per CDR3 protein results from TCRdb running MiXCR on the RT-PCR reads. The data show roughly 160,000 distinct CDR3 sequences, approximately 10% seen once. The specimen was non-naive T cells sorted from PBMCs, collected 45 days after vaccination. Receptor source: a man aged 50-60 years who received an inactivated influenza vaccine.

V usage is TRBV7-2 and J usage is TRBJ2-1, with a tentative D call TRBD2 (6 bases). This CDR3 comprises 17 residues. V was pared by 5 bases and J by 7 bases, with 24 bases between. Germline lookup yields CDR1 SGHTA and CDR2 FQGNSA. DNA of the CDR3: TGTGCCAGCAGCCGAGCCCCGACTAGTGGGGCTAGGAATGAGCAGTTCTTC. Translation: CASSRAPTSGARNEQFF. Variable domain in full (rest from reference TRBV7-2 and TRBJ2-1): GAGVSQSPSNKVTEKGKDVELRCDPISGHTALYWYRQSLGQGLEFLIYFQGNSAPDKSGLPSDRFSAERTGGSVSTLTIQRTQQEDSAVYLCASSRAPTSGARNEQFFGPGTRLTVL.

The CDR3 here is CASSPYSLQETQYF. The CDR3 nucleotides read TGTGCCAGCAGCCCTTACAGTCTCCAAGAGACCCAGTACTTC. The chain uses TRBV7-2 and TRBJ2-5, with no clear D. With 5 bases removed from V and 1 base from J, the gap between germline ends came to 11 bases. This CDR3 has 14 residues. In germline, CDR1 is SGHTA, CDR2 FQGNSA.

This chain joins TRBV11-1 and TRBJ2-3; the match to TRBD1 covers 8 bases. Trimming removed 5 bases from V and 7 bases from J; junction bases left unmatched: 11. The length of the CDR3 is 15 residues. Per germline, CDR1 SGHAT and CDR2 FQDESV (reference sequence). The CDR3 nucleotides read TGTGCCAGCAGCAACCAATGGGGACAGGCAAATACGCAGTATTTT. It specifies CASSNQWGQANTQYF.

This clonotype was detected only a few times. The rearrangement joins TRBV20-1 to TRBJ2-4, with D perhaps matching TRBD2 (6 bases). Germline V gene sequence: CDR1 DFQATT, CDR2 SNEGSKA (reference sequence). V dropped 6 bases and J dropped 6 bases, with 18 bases sitting between them. This CDR3 is built from 14 residues. The CDR3: CSAESGLPGNIQYF. The CDR3 DNA sequence: TGCAGTGCGGAGTCGGGACTGCCGGGAAACATTCAGTACTTC.

The rearrangement links TRBV28 to TRBJ1-2; 7 bases agree with TRBD1. The CDR3 loop spans 12 amino acids. Per the germline V gene, CDR1 is MDHEN and CDR2 is SYDVKM. V dropped 4 bases and J dropped 8; count of bases not matched to a gene: 4. The CDR3 DNA is TGTGCCAGCAGTTCCTACAGGGGAGGCTACACCTTC. Translation gives CASSSYRGGYTF.

A few counts support this clonotype. This chain joins TRBV20-1 and TRBJ2-1; 14 nucleotides align to TRBD2. Germline trimming cut 3 bases from V and 9 bases from J; bases unmatched to any gene: 4. CDR3 length: 14 residues. Germline V gives CDR1 DFQATT, CDR2 SNEGSKA (reference sequence). The CDR3 nucleotides are TGCAGTGCTAGGAACGGACTAGCGGGGGGTGAGCAGTTCTTC. Translation: CSARNGLAGGEQFF.

This clonotype was observed once. The V gene is TRBV6-5, the J gene TRBJ1-4; D is unresolved. The germline CDR1 and CDR2 sequences are MNHEY and SVGAGI. The CDR3 has 14 amino acids. V shed 2 bases and J shed 4 bases, with 8 bases lying between them. The CDR3 loop reads CASSYPGSNEKLFF. As DNA, the CDR3 is TGTGCCAGCAGTTACCCGGGCAGTAATGAAAAACTGTTTTTT.

Many counts were recorded for this clonotype. The V call is TRBV7-8, the J call TRBJ2-5; 12 bases agree with TRBD2. V was pared by 5 bases and J by 4 bases, with 8 bases of the junction left unmatched. The CDR3 runs to 16 residues. Looked up from germline, CDR1 is SGHVS and CDR2 is FQNEAQ. The CDR3 region has the DNA TGTGCCAGCAGCCTCATCACGGGACTAGCGGGAGAGACCCAGTACTTC. Amino acid sequence: CASSLITGLAGETQYF.

The chain has TRBV15 and TRBJ1-1; 9 bases align to TRBD1. The CDR3 has 20 residues. Per germline, CDR1 LNHNV and CDR2 YYDKDF (reference sequence). V was pared by 3 bases and J by 5 bases, with 22 bases of the junction left unmatched. CDR3 coding DNA: TGTGCCACCAGCAGCACTCATTACTCGGGACAGGGTCAGATGAGGACTGAAGCTTTCTTT. Translation gives CATSSTHYSGQGQMRTEAFF. Drawing the rest from reference TRBV15 and TRBJ1-1, the complete variable domain is DAMVIQNPRYQVTQFGKPVTLSCSQTLNHNVMYWYQQKSSQAPKLLFHYYDKDFNNEADTPDNFQSRRPNTSFCFLDIRSPGLGDTAMYLCATSSTHYSGQGQMRTEAFFGQGTRLTVV.

This clonotype was counted ten times or more. The gene calls are TRBV4-2 and TRBJ2-7, with D possibly being TRBD2 (6 bases). With 0 bases removed from V and 0 bases from J, the gap between germline ends came to 15 bases. The germline V gene encodes CDR1 LGHNA and CDR2 YNFKEQ. The length of the CDR3 is 17 residues. CDR3 sequence: CASSQELTSLSSYEQYF. The CDR3, as DNA: TGTGCCAGCAGCCAAGAGTTGACTAGTCTGAGCTCCTACGAGCAGTACTTC.